Each of the 32 T cell receptor beta chains below was sequenced from the same sample in a study of blood T cell repertoires in COVID-19. Clones were sequenced by immunoSEQ multiplex PCR, and TCRdb holds only the in-frame ones, with some missing. The sample holds 100,000 or so clones, roughly 86% seen once. What was sequenced was peripheral blood. These receptors were collected from a woman between 25 and 40 years old with acute or convalescent COVID-19.

The V call is TRBV28, the J call TRBJ2-7, with D possibly TRBD2 on 6 matching bases. Per the germline V gene, CDR1 is MDHEN and CDR2 is SYDVKM. The CDR3 totals 11 residues. V shed 8 bases and J shed 4 bases, with 9 bases lying between them. CDR3 sequence reads: CASAGTYEQYF. In DNA form, the CDR3 reads TGTGCCAGCGCGGGAACATACGAGCAGTACTTC.

The genes are TRBV9 and TRBJ2-2; 9 nucleotides line up with TRBD1. CDR3 length: 16 amino acids. Trimming removed 3 bases from V and 6 bases from J; junction bases left unmatched: 9. Germline V gene data show CDR1 as SGDLS and CDR2 as YYNGEE. The CDR3 loop is CASSAAGTGIPGELFF. Here the CDR3 DNA reads TGTGCCAGCAGCGCCGCCGGGACAGGGATTCCCGGGGAGCTGTTTTTT.

This chain uses TRBV30 with TRBJ2-3; D is perhaps TRBD2 (5 bases). Trimming stripped 0 bases from V and 1 base from J, with 11 bases between. The germline V gene has CDR1 GTSNPN and CDR2 SVGIG (reference sequence). This CDR3 region has 15 residues. CDR3 in amino acids: CAWSVILGGTDTQYF. As DNA, the CDR3 is TGTGCCTGGAGTGTAATCCTCGGGGGCACAGATACGCAGTATTTT.

The chain has TRBV10-3 and TRBJ1-2, with TRBD1 as a possible D gene (6 bases). In germline, CDR1 is ENHRY, CDR2 SYGVKD. Trimming removed 10 bases at V and 0 bases at J, with 15 bases between. CDR3 length: 14 amino acids. The CDR3 region has the DNA TGTGCCACGGGGGGGGCCTCAGCTAACTATGGCTACACCTTC. Its protein is CATGGASANYGYTF.

The chain carries TRBV5-1 and TRBJ1-3; the D is unclear. Germline-derived CDR1 and CDR2 are SGHRS and YFSETQ. The length of the CDR3 is 15 residues. V was clipped by 1 base and J by 4 bases, with 12 bases between them. Here the CDR3 reads CASSLTSRGGNTIYF. In nucleotides, the CDR3 is TGCGCCAGCAGCTTGACATCCCGGGGAGGAAACACCATATATTTT. The complete variable domain, with remaining parts taken from reference TRBV5-1 and TRBJ1-3, reads KAGVTQTPRYLIKTRGQQVTLSCSPISGHRSVSWYQQTPGQGLQFLFEYFSETQRNKGNFPGRFSGRQFSNSRSEMNVSTLELGDSALYLCASSLTSRGGNTIYFGEGSWLTVV.

The rearrangement uses TRBV7-9 and TRBJ1-3; D possibly corresponds to TRBD1 (5 bases). Germline V gene data show CDR1 as SEHNR and CDR2 as FQNEAQ (reference sequence). V shed 5 bases and J shed 4 bases, with 12 bases lying between them. The CDR3 covers 14 residues. Here the CDR3 reads CASSTGSGGNTIYF. The CDR3 DNA reads TGTGCCAGCAGCACAGGTTCAGGAGGAAACACCATATATTTT. The full variable domain, rest sourced from reference TRBV7-9 and TRBJ1-3, is DTGVSQNPRHKITKRGQNVTFRCDPISEHNRLYWYRQTLGQGPEFLTYFQNEAQLEKSRLLSDRFSAERPKGSFSTLEIQRTEQGDSAMYLCASSTGSGGNTIYFGEGSWLTVV.

This clone was found a few times. The chain uses TRBV19 and TRBJ2-2; D is unresolved. CDR1 is LNHDA and CDR2 is SQIVND in the germline V gene (reference sequence). Trimming shortened V by 3 bases and J by 6 bases, and 11 bases separated the two germline ends. The CDR3 runs to 14 residues. This CDR3 is CASSMPQVSGELFF. CDR3 in DNA: TGTGCCAGTAGTATGCCTCAGGTATCCGGGGAGCTGTTTTTT.

Details on this clone: Other DNA sequences in this specimen translate into the identical CDR3. The rearrangement uses TRBV28 and TRBJ1-6, with D maybe TRBD1 (5 bases). The CDR3 is 12 residues long. The ends were cut back, 7 bases at V and 9 bases at J, with 10 bases in the middle. Germline V CDR1 and CDR2: MDHEN, SYDVKM. As DNA, the CDR3 is TGTGCCAGCATGGGGGGGTTTTCACCCCTCCACTTT. As protein: CASMGGFSPLHF.

This clone came up a few times. The chain recombines TRBV27 with TRBJ1-5, with a tentative D call TRBD1 (5 bases). This CDR3 spans 14 amino acids. In germline, CDR1 is MNHEY, CDR2 SMNVEV (reference sequence). The ends were cut back, 2 bases at V and 7 bases at J, with 12 bases in the middle. This CDR3 reads CASSLRAAGQPQHF. In DNA, the CDR3 is TGTGCCAGCAGTTTAAGGGCGGCAGGGCAGCCCCAGCATTTT.

The gene calls are TRBV7-8 and TRBJ2-7; 10 bases line up with TRBD2. J lost 3 bases, V lost 1 base, and 3 bases had no gene match. The CDR3 is 15 amino acids. Germline CDR1 reads SGHVS; CDR2 reads FQNEAQ. In DNA, the CDR3 is TGTGCCAGCAGCTTAGGGACTAGCGGTATCTACGAGCAGTACTTC. Encoded protein: CASSLGTSGIYEQYF.

J is TRBJ1-1 and V is TRBV13, with 8 bases matching TRBD1. Germline V lookup: CDR1 PRHDT, CDR2 FYEKMQ (reference sequence). J lost 4 bases, V lost 5 bases, and 3 bases had no gene match. The CDR3 has 13 amino acids. CDR3 sequence reads: CASSAGTGTEAFF. The CDR3 DNA is TGTGCCAGCAGCGCCGGGACAGGCACTGAAGCTTTCTTT.

CDR3 in DNA: TGTGCCAGCAGATACAGGGAAACCCACGAGCAGTACTTC. It translates to CASRYRETHEQYF. The chain couples TRBV2 to TRBJ2-7; maybe TRBD1 (6 bases). V was pared by 6 bases and J by 5 bases, with 14 bases between. The CDR3 contains 13 residues. The germline V gene encodes CDR1 SNHLY and CDR2 FYNNEI.

The V and J genes are TRBV3-1 (or the pseudogene TRBV3-2) and TRBJ2-3; a possible D gene is TRBD2 (6 bases). Trimming left V 0 bases short and J 3 bases short, with 13 bases between. The CDR3 covers 16 residues. CDR1 and CDR2 from the germline V gene are LGHDT and YNNKEL (reference sequence). Here the CDR3 reads CASSQEGGAETDTQYF. In DNA, the CDR3 is TGTGCCAGCAGCCAAGAAGGAGGGGCGGAGACAGATACGCAGTATTTT.

V and J are TRBV9 and TRBJ2-7, with 8 bases aligning to TRBD1. The CDR3 runs 15 residues. J was trimmed by 5 bases and V by 0 bases; bases with no gene match: 7. CDR1 is SGDLS, CDR2 YYNGEE, per germline. The CDR3 protein is CASSVEGAGGNEQYF. CDR3 bases: TGTGCCAGCAGCGTAGAGGGGGCAGGGGGCAACGAGCAGTACTTC.

About this clone: At one boundary the junction diverges from the germline segment, which might be a read error. V and J are TRBV12-3 or TRBV12-4 and TRBJ2-7; D possibly corresponds to TRBD1 (5 bases). The CDR3 contains 13 residues. CDR3 in amino acids: CASSFWGMPTVDF. The CDR3 DNA follows: TGTGCCAGCAGTTTTTGGGGAATGCCGACAGTGGACTTC.

The V and J genes are TRBV5-5 and TRBJ1-6; D gene uncertain. V lost 0 bases and J lost 10, with 14 bases in between. Germline lookup yields CDR1 SGHKS and CDR2 YYEKEE (reference sequence). This CDR3 is 15 amino acids long. Here the CDR3 reads CASSLGRRANSPLHF. For the CDR3, the DNA is TGTGCCAGCAGCTTGGGTCGGAGGGCAAACTCACCCCTCCACTTT. Complete variable domain (other parts from reference TRBV5-5 and TRBJ1-6): DAGVTQSPTHLIKTRGQQVTLRCSPISGHKSVSWYQQVLGQGPQFIFQYYEKEERGRGNFPDRFSARQFPNYSSELNVNALLLGDSALYLCASSLGRRANSPLHFGNGTRLTVT.

This chain joins TRBV24-1 and TRBJ1-2; D is unclear. Germline CDR1 reads KGHDR; CDR2 reads SFDVKD. The CDR3 loop spans 14 amino acids. Trimming removed 5 bases at V and 6 bases at J, with 15 bases between. The DNA of the CDR3 is TGTGCCACCAGTGCAGGAGAGGGCCTGGATGGCTACACCTTC. This gives the protein CATSAGEGLDGYTF.

The chain joins TRBV5-6 to TRBJ2-6; D gene ambiguous. V lost 3 bases, J lost 0 bases, and 10 bases lay in between. The CDR3 consists of 16 residues. CDR1 is SGHDT, CDR2 YYEEEE, per germline. The DNA of the CDR3 is TGTGCCAGCAGCTCACCCCTAAACTCTGGGGCCAACGTCCTGACTTTC. This gives the protein CASSSPLNSGANVLTF.

This clone was recorded a few times. This rearrangement joins TRBV29-1 to TRBJ2-7; 11 nucleotides line up with TRBD1. The CDR3 is 12 amino acids. The V gene end was trimmed by 6 bases and the J gene end by 5 bases; junction bases not matched to a gene: 3. Germline V gene sequence: CDR1 SQVTM, CDR2 ANQGSEA. CDR3 residues: CSVGTGGNEQYF. The CDR3 region has the DNA TGCAGCGTGGGGACAGGGGGGAACGAGCAGTACTTC.

This clone has just one count. V and J are TRBV7-9 and TRBJ1-6, with D unresolved. Trimming pared 0 bases from V and 11 bases from J, leaving 5 bases between. Germline values: CDR1 SEHNR, CDR2 FQNEAQ (reference sequence). This CDR3 region has 12 residues. In DNA, the CDR3 is TGTGCCAGCAGCTTAGCCGCGACACCCCTCCACTTT. Its protein product is CASSLAATPLHF. Supplemented by reference TRBV7-9 and TRBJ1-6, the full variable domain reads DTGVSQNPRHKITKRGQNVTFRCDPISEHNRLYWYRQTLGQGPEFLTYFQNEAQLEKSRLLSDRFSAERPKGSFSTLEIQRTEQGDSAMYLCASSLAATPLHFGNGTRLTVT.

Concerning this clone itself: Other DNA sequences in the same sample also yield this CDR3. CDR3 region: CASSLRQGGEAFF. The CDR3 bases are TGTGCCAGCAGCTTAAGACAGGGTGGGGAAGCTTTCTTT. The gene calls are TRBV7-2 and TRBJ1-1; 7 bases fit TRBD1. V lost 2 bases, J lost 8 bases, and 5 bases stayed unmatched. The CDR3 is 13 amino acids. CDR1 and CDR2 from the germline V gene are SGHTA and FQGNSA.

The CDR3 sequence: CATRADLTDTQYF. The DNA of the CDR3 is TGTGCCACCAGGGCGGACTTGACAGATACGCAGTATTTT. J is TRBJ2-3 and V is TRBV15; D possibly corresponds to TRBD2 (5 bases). V lost 6 bases and J 3 bases, leaving 10 bases between the germline ends. This CDR3 has 13 amino acids. Germline V CDR1 and CDR2: LNHNV, YYDKDF (reference sequence). The full variable domain, completed using reference TRBV15 and TRBJ2-3, is DAMVIQNPRYQVTQFGKPVTLSCSQTLNHNVMYWYQQKSSQAPKLLFHYYDKDFNNEADTPDNFQSRRPNTSFCFLDIRSPGLGDTAMYLCATRADLTDTQYFGPGTRLTVL.

This chain connects TRBV6-1 to TRBJ2-3; 9 positions agree with TRBD2. There are 18 residues in the CDR3. Germline V gene sequence: CDR1 MNHNS, CDR2 SASEGT. Trimming removed 0 bases from V and 1 base from J; junction bases left unmatched: 8. The chain's CDR3 is CASSEALVAGEGTDTQYF. DNA for the CDR3: TGTGCCAGCAGTGAAGCCCTCGTAGCGGGAGAAGGCACAGATACGCAGTATTTT.

The CDR3 DNA is TGTGCCACCAGCAGAGTCAGGGTCCCCTCGAACACTGAAGCTTTCTTT. Its protein is CATSRVRVPSNTEAFF. The rearrangement joins TRBV15 to TRBJ1-1; a possible D gene is TRBD1 (5 bases). The V end was cut by 1 base, the J end by 1 base, with 13 bases between. The germline gives CDR1 LNHNV, CDR2 YYDKDF (reference sequence). The CDR3 totals 16 residues.

This chain connects TRBV10-3 to TRBJ2-7; tentatively, D is TRBD2 (5 bases). Germline V gene lookup returns CDR1 ENHRY and CDR2 SYGVKD. There are 12 residues in the CDR3. The ends were cut back, 6 bases at V and 6 bases at J, with 12 bases in the middle. The CDR3 sequence: CAIREAGFEQYF. The CDR3 DNA follows: TGTGCCATCAGGGAGGCCGGTTTCGAGCAGTACTTC.

This chain joins TRBV28 and TRBJ1-5; D is unresolved. The germline V and J ends were trimmed by 5 bases and 0 bases, with 11 bases remaining between them. The CDR3 has 15 residues. The germline V gene encodes CDR1 MDHEN and CDR2 SYDVKM. The CDR3 loop is CASSRPGISNQPQHF. CDR3 DNA: TGTGCCAGCAGTCGGCCAGGAATTAGCAATCAGCCCCAGCATTTT.

This clone was counted once. V and J are TRBV10-3 and TRBJ1-2, with TRBD1 as a possible D gene (5 bases). Between the trimmed V and J ends, which lost 5 bases and 3 bases, there was a span of 13 bases. The CDR3 spans 14 residues. CDR1 is ENHRY, CDR2 SYGVKD, per germline. In DNA, the CDR3 is TGTGCCATCAGTCGGGGGGGATTCGACTATGGCTACACCTTC. Translated, it gives CAISRGGFDYGYTF.

The chain carries TRBV28 and TRBJ2-7; 7 bases are a match to TRBD1. The CDR3 extends over 15 amino acids. The trim removed 3 bases at V and 0 bases at J, leaving 5 bases unmatched. Germline CDR1 reads MDHEN; CDR2 reads SYDVKM. CDR3 nucleotide sequence: TGTGCCAGCAGTTTCCTGACAGGGAGCTCCTACGAGCAGTACTTC. Its protein is CASSFLTGSSYEQYF.

The V call is TRBV2, the J call TRBJ1-4, with 9 bases lining up with TRBD1. Trimming cost V 5 bases and J 8 bases; bases outside gene matches: 6. The length of the CDR3 is 14 residues. Germline CDR1 SNHLY, CDR2 FYNNEI. The CDR3 reads CASSLDRGDEKLFF. The CDR3 nucleotides are TGTGCCAGCAGTCTGGACAGGGGAGACGAAAAACTGTTTTTT. The variable domain in full, with the rest retrieved from reference TRBV2 and TRBJ1-4, is EPEVTQTPSHQVTQMGQEVILRCVPISNHLYFYWYRQILGQKVEFLVSFYNNEISEKSEIFDDQFSVERPDGSNFTLKIRSTKLEDSAMYFCASSLDRGDEKLFFGSGTQLSVL.

V usage is TRBV10-3 and J usage is TRBJ1-6, with a tentative D call TRBD1 (6 bases). Trimming took 3 bases from V and 8 from J, leaving 17 bases between them. This CDR3 is 16 amino acids long. The V gene's germline CDR1 is ENHRY and CDR2 SYGVKD. The CDR3 DNA reads TGTGCCATCAGTGATGGGGGCCGGGACACAGATTCACCCCTCCACTTT. This translates into CAISDGGRDTDSPLHF.

The chain carries TRBV28 and TRBJ1-2; maybe TRBD1 (5 bases). V lost 3 bases to trimming and J lost 8 bases, with 10 bases between them. The CDR3 extends over 12 amino acids. In germline, CDR1 is MDHEN, CDR2 SYDVKM. The CDR3 nucleotides read TGTGCCAGCAGTTTGCAGGGTCACGGCTACACCTTC. It translates to CASSLQGHGYTF.

The rearrangement uses TRBV28 and TRBJ1-2; 11 bases are a match to TRBD1. Losses at the gene ends were 6 bases for V and 2 bases for J; bases not matched to a gene: 5. CDR1 is MDHEN and CDR2 is SYDVKM in the germline V gene. The CDR3 runs to 15 residues. CDR3: CASRGWTGGNYGYTF. Here the CDR3 DNA reads TGTGCCAGCAGGGGGTGGACAGGGGGCAACTATGGCTACACCTTC.